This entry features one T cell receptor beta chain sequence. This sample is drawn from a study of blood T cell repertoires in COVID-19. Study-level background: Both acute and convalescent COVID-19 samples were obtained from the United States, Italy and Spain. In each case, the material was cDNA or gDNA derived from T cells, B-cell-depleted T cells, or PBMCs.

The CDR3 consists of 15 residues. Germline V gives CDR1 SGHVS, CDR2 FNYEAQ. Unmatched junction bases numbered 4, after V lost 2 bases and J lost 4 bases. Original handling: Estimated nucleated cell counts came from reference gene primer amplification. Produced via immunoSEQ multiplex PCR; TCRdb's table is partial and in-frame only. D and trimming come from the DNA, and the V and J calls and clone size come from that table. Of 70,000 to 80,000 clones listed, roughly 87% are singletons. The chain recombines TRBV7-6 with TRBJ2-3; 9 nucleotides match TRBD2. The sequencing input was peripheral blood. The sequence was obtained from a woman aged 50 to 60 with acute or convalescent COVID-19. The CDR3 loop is CASSLKGGRADTQYF. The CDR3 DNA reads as TGTGCCAGCAGCTTAAAGGGCGGGAGGGCAGATACGCAGTATTTT.